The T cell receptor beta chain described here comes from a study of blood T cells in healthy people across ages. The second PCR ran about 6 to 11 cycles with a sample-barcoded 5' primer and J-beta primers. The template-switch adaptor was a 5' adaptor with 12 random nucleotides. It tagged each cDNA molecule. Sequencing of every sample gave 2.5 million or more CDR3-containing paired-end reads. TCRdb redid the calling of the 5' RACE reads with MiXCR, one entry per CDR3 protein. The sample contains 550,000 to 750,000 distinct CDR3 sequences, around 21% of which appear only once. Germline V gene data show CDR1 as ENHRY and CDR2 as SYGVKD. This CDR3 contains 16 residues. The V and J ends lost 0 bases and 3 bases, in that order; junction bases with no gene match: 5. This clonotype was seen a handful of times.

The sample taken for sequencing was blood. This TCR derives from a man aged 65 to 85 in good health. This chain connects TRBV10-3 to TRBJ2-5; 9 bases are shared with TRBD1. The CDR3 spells CAISESSGQGKETQYF. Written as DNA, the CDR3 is TGTGCCATCAGTGAGTCCTCGGGACAGGGTAAAGAGACCCAGTACTTC.